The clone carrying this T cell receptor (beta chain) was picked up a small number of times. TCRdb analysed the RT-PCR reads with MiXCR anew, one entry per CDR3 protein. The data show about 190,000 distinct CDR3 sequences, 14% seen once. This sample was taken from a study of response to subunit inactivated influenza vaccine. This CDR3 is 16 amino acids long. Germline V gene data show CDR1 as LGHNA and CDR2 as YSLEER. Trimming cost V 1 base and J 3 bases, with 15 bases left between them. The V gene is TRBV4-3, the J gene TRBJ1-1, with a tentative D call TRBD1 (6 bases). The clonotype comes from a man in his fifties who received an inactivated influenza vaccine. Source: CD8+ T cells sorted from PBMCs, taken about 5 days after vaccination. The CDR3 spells CASSQGAQGWDTEAFF. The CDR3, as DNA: TGCGCCAGCAGCCAAGGTGCCCAGGGGTGGGACACTGAAGCTTTCTTT.